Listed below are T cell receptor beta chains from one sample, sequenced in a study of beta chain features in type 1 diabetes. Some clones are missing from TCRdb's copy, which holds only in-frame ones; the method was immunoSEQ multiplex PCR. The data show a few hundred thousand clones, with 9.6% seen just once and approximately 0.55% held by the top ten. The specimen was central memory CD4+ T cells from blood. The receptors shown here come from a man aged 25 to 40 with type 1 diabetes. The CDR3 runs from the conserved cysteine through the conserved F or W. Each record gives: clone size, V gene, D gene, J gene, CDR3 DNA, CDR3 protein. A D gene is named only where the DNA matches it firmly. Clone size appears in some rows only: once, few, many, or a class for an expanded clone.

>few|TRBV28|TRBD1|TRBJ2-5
TGTGCCAGCAGAGGATCAGGGGGCGGAGAGACCCAGTACTTC
CASRGSGGGETQYF
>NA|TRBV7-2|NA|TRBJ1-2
TGTGCCAGCAGCTTGGACAGACATAACTATGGCTACACCTTC
CASSLDRHNYGYTF
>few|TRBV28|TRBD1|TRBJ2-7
TGTGCCAGCAGCAATAGACAGGGAGCCTACGAGCAGTACTTC
CASSNRQGAYEQYF
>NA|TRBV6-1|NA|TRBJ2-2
TGTGCCAGCACTCAGGGGACGGCCGGGGAGCTGTTTTTT
CASTQGTAGELFF
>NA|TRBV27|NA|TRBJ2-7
TGTGCCAGCAGTCCCCATACCTCCTACGAGCAGTACTTC
CASSPHTSYEQYF
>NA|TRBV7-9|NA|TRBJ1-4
TGTGCCAGCAGCCGCGCCGGGAATGAAAAACTGTTTTTT
CASSRAGNEKLFF
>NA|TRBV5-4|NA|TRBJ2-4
TGTGCCAGCAGCCAAGGAGGGGGGCTAGCCAAAAACATTCAGTACTTC
CASSQGGGLAKNIQYF
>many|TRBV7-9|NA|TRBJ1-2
TGTGCCAGCAGCTCAAGGGGGGATGGCTACACCTTC
CASSSRGDGYTF
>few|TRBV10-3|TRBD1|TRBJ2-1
TGTGCCAGCAGTTACGGGTTCGGACAGGGAATAAATGAGCAGTTCTTC
CASSYGFGQGINEQFF
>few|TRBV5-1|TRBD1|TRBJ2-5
TGCGCCAGCAGCTTGGAGGGACAGGTAAAGGAGACCCAGTACTTC
CASSLEGQVKETQYF
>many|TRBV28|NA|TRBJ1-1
TGTGCCAGCAGTTTAGTTAGGAGACAGGTTGAAGCTTTCTTT
CASSLVRRQVEAFF
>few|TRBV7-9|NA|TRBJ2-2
TGTGCCAGCAGAACTAGTGGGTTCACCGGGGAGCTGTTTTTT
CASRTSGFTGELFF
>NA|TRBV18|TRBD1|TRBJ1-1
TGTGCCAGCTCACCGGGACAGGGGGGTTCGGGTACTGAAGCTTTCTTT
CASSPGQGGSGTEAFF
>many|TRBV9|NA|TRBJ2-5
TGTGCCAGCAGCGTAGGACTCGCGGAGGAGACCCAGTACTTC
CASSVGLAEETQYF
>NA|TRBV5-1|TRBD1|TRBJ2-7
TGCGCCAGCAGCACAGGGACAGACACTTCCTACGAGCAGTACTTC
CASSTGTDTSYEQYF
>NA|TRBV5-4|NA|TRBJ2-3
TGTGCCAGCAGGGGTAGCGAGACAGATACGCAGTATTTT
CASRGSETDTQYF
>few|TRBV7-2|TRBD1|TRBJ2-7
TGTGCCAGCAGCTTGAAGCCGGGACAGGGACTTATAGAGCAGTACTTC
CASSLKPGQGLIEQYF
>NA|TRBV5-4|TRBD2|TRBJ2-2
TGTGCCAGCAGAAAACTAGCGGGAGATACCGGGGAGCTGTTTTTT
CASRKLAGDTGELFF
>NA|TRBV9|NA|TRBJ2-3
TGTGCCAGCAGCGCCAGGGGTGGAGGGGTCGGCACAGATACGCAGTATTTT
CASSARGGGVGTDTQYF
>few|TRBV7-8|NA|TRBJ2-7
TGTGCCAGCAGCTTATATAACCCCGTAACGCAGTACTTC
CASSLYNPVTQYF
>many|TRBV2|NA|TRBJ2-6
TGTGCCAGCAGTGAATCTGGCGACGTCCTGACTTTC
CASSESGDVLTF
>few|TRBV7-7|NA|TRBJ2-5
TGTGCTAGCAGCTTAGGACAGCAAGAGACCCAGTACTTC
CASSLGQQETQYF
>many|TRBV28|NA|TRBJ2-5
TGTGCCAGCACCGCCCGCGGGGCCCAGTACTTC
CASTARGAQYF
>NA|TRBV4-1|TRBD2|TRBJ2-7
TGCGCCAGCAGCCAAGATATTGGGATAGCGGGGCCCTCCGAGCAGTACTTC
CASSQDIGIAGPSEQYF
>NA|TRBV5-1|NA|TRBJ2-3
TGCGCCAGCAGCTTAGGAGAGGAACTCACAGATACGCAGTATTTT
CASSLGEELTDTQYF
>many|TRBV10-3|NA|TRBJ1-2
TGTGCCATCAGTGAGTCTACGGGAGTCAACTATGGCTACACCTTC
CAISESTGVNYGYTF
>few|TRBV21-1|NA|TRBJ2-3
TGTGCCAGCAAAGGGGGTCCAGATACGCAGTATTTT
CASKGGPDTQYF
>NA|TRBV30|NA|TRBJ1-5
TGTGCCTGGAGTGGTATGAATAGCAATCAGCCCCAGCATTTT
CAWSGMNSNQPQHF
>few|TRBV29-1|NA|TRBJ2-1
TGCAGCGTTGATGGGGCTGGGAATGAGCAGTTCTTC
CSVDGAGNEQFF
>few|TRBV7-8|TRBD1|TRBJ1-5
TGTGCCAGCAGCTTAGTGGGACAGGGTGACCAGCCCCAGCATTTT
CASSLVGQGDQPQHF
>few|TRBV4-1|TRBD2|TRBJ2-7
TGCGCCAGCAGGGGACTAGGCTCCTACGAGCAGTACTTC
CASRGLGSYEQYF
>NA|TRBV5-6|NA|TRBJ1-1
TGTGCCAGCAGCCCTCGGGATGAAGCTTTCTTT
CASSPRDEAFF
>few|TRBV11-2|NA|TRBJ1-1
TGTGCCAGCAGCTTATTGTCTGGGACGGCTTTCTTT
CASSLLSGTAFF
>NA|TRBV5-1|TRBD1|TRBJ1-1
TGCGCCAGTTCGACAGGGTTCAACACTGAAGCTTTCTTT
CASSTGFNTEAFF
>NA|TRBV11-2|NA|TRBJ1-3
TGTGCCAGCAGCTTAGTCGTGACATCGGGAGGAAACACCATATATTTT
CASSLVVTSGGNTIYF
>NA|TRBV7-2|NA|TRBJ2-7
TGTGCCAGCAGCCCGGGGTACGAGCAGTACTTC
CASSPGYEQYF
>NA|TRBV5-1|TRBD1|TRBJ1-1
TGCGCCAGCAGCAGGACTCGGACAGGACTGAACACTGAAGCTTTCTTT
CASSRTRTGLNTEAFF
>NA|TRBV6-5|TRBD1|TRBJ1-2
TGTGCCAGCAGTCAAGACAGGGGCTATGGCTACACCTTC
CASSQDRGYGYTF
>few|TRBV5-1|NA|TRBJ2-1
TGCGCCAGCAGCTGGGATTACAATGAGCAGTTCTTC
CASSWDYNEQFF
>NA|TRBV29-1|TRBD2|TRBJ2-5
TGCAGCGGACTAGCGGGAGGGGTGGCCCAGTACTTC
CSGLAGGVAQYF
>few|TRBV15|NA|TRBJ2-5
TGTGCCACCAGATCACAGGGGGGGATAGGAGAGACCCAGTACTTC
CATRSQGGIGETQYF
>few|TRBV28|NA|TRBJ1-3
TGTGCCAGCAAGGCCAGGGCGCGGGACACCATATATTTT
CASKARARDTIYF
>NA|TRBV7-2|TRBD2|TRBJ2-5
TGTGCCAGCAGCCAGAAGGGGGCTAGCGGGAGTGTTGAGACCCAGTACTTC
CASSQKGASGSVETQYF
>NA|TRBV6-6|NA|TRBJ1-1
TGTGCCAGCAGACCGGACAGCTACAACACTGAAGCTTTCTTT
CASRPDSYNTEAFF
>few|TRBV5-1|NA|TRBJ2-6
TGCGCCAGCAGCTCTCTACCTCGCTCTGGGGCCAACGTCCTGACTTTC
CASSSLPRSGANVLTF
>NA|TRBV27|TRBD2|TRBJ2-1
TGTGCCAGCAGTAAGGGACTAGCAGTATACAATGAGCAGTTCTTC
CASSKGLAVYNEQFF
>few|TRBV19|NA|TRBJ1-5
TGTGCCAGTAGTAGGAGGCGGCAGTTTTATAGCAATCAGCCCCAGCATTTT
CASSRRRQFYSNQPQHF
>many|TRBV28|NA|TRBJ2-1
TGTGCCAGCAGACCCCGAGGGAATGAGCAGTTCTTC
CASRPRGNEQFF
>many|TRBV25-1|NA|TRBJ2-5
TGTGCCAGCAGTCCCCCGGGTTATCCCTGGGAGACCCAGTACTTC
CASSPPGYPWETQYF
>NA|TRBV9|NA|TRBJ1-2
TGTGCCAGCAGCGTAGTAGCCGAGAGGGGCTACACCTTC
CASSVVAERGYTF
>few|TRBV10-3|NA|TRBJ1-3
TGTGCCATCTCACCGGCGGGAAACACCATATATTTT
CAISPAGNTIYF
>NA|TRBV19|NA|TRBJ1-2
TGTGCCAGTAGTAGCCCGGGAGAAGCTAACTATGGCTACACCTTC
CASSSPGEANYGYTF
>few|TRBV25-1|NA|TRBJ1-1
TGTGCCAGCAGTGGATCGTGGGGGGTTAGCACTGAAGCTTTCTTT
CASSGSWGVSTEAFF
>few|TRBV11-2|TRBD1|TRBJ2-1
TGTGCCAGCGCGCAGGGGGCAAACAATGAGCAGTTCTTC
CASAQGANNEQFF
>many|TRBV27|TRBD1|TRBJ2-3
TGTGCCAGCAGTTTCCAGACAGGGGGCAGAGATACGCAGTATTTT
CASSFQTGGRDTQYF
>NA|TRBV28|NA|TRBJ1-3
TGTGCCAGCAGATTAAACCAGCTAACTGGAAACACCATATATTTT
CASRLNQLTGNTIYF
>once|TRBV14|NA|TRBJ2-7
TGTGCCAGCAGCCCTCTCCCGCGGGCGGACTTAACCTACGAGCAGTACTTC
CASSPLPRADLTYEQYF
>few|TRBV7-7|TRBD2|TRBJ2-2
TGTGCTAGCAGCTCGGCGGGACTAGCGGGAACCGGGGAGCTGTTTTTT
CASSSAGLAGTGELFF
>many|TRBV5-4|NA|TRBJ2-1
TGTGCCAGCAGCTTCGACCGTAGGAATGAGCAGTTCTTC
CASSFDRRNEQFF
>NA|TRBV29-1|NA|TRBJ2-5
TGCAGCGCCGGGCCCCAGTACTTC
CSAGPQYF